This T cell receptor beta chain was obtained from a study of blood T cell repertoires in COVID-19. The repertoire was sequenced with immunoSEQ multiplex PCR; TCRdb's copy has only in-frame clones and lacks some. The repertoire holds some 190,000 clones, more than 75% seen once, with approximately 4.4% in the top ten. About this clone: The identical CDR3 is also encoded by other nucleotide sequences in the sample.

The CDR3 is made up of 18 amino acids. The V call is TRBV21-1, the J call TRBJ2-7; the table's D call TRBD1 went unverified against the DNA. TRBV21-1 is a documented pseudogene. This sequence was found in a human donor in a cohort sampled during active COVID-19. Sequencing was carried out using peripheral blood. The CDR3 DNA follows: TGTGCCAGCAGCAGACCCGGGACAGGGGCAAAGTTTCCCTACGAGCAGTACTTC. Translation gives CASSRPGTGAKFPYEQYF.